These 28 T cell receptor beta chains were all obtained from the same sample, sequenced in a study of control samples from healthy donors and cancer patients. Clones were sequenced by immunoSEQ multiplex PCR, and TCRdb holds only the in-frame ones, with some missing. The profile shows roughly 130,000 clones, 75% to 95% of them singletons. The specimen was blood. These receptors were collected from a man aged 18 to 30 in good health.

The CDR3 region has the DNA TGTGCCAGCAGTTTATCCCCGACAGGCTCCTACGAGCAGTACTTC. This codes for CASSLSPTGSYEQYF. The chain combines TRBV27 with TRBJ2-7; the D gene is possibly TRBD1 (6 bases). The CDR3 spans 15 residues. V lost 0 bases and J 0 bases, leaving 9 bases between the germline ends. The germline CDR1 and CDR2 sequences are MNHEY and SMNVEV (reference sequence).

The V gene is TRBV19, the J gene TRBJ1-2; the match to TRBD1 covers 8 bases. Germline V gives CDR1 LNHDA, CDR2 SQIVND (reference sequence). J lost 7 bases, V lost 5 bases, and 6 bases had no gene match. The CDR3 covers 13 residues. CDR3 DNA: TGTGCCAGTAGTCTAGGACAGGGACGTGGCTACACCTTC. As protein: CASSLGQGRGYTF.

V is TRBV30 and J is TRBJ1-6; D not resolved. The CDR3 covers 13 residues. Trimming removed 2 bases at V and 13 bases at J, with 15 bases between. In germline, CDR1 is GTSNPN, CDR2 SVGIG (reference sequence). The CDR3 nucleotides are TGTGCCTGGAGTTCGAACAATTGGGAGCCCCTCCACTTT. It encodes CAWSSNNWEPLHF.

The chain is built from TRBV11-2 and TRBJ2-7, with TRBD1 as a possible D gene (5 bases). The CDR3 runs 14 residues. The V end lost 0 bases, the J end lost 3 bases, and 9 bases lay between the germline ends. CDR1 and CDR2 from the germline V gene are SGHAT and FQNNGV. Here the CDR3 DNA reads TGTGCCAGCAGCTTAGACCTCGACAGCTACGAGCAGTACGTC. This sequence encodes CASSLDLDSYEQYV.

This rearrangement joins TRBV6-1 to TRBJ2-2; D is ambiguous. CDR1 MNHNS and CDR2 SASEGT come from the germline V gene. Trimming stripped 2 bases from V and 5 bases from J, with 15 bases between. This CDR3 comprises 16 residues. CDR3 DNA: TGTGCCAGCAGTGAAAGTGTGGTTTTGGAGACCGGGGAGCTGTTTTTT. Translated, it gives CASSESVVLETGELFF.

The V gene is TRBV7-9, the J gene TRBJ1-4, with unresolved D. Looked up from germline, CDR1 is SEHNR and CDR2 is FQNEAQ (reference sequence). Trimming pared 5 bases from V and 3 bases from J, leaving 19 bases between. This CDR3 contains 17 residues. CDR3 residues: CASSQSQDRAANEKLFF. The CDR3 nucleotides are TGTGCCAGCAGCCAATCCCAAGACCGGGCGGCTAATGAAAAACTGTTTTTT. Together with reference TRBV7-9 and TRBJ1-4, the CDR3 gives the full variable domain: DTGVSQNPRHKITKRGQNVTFRCDPISEHNRLYWYRQTLGQGPEFLTYFQNEAQLEKSRLLSDRFSAERPKGSFSTLEIQRTEQGDSAMYLCASSQSQDRAANEKLFFGSGTQLSVL.

V gene TRBV11-3 combines with J gene TRBJ2-1, with 14 bases identical to TRBD2. Trimming took 1 base from V and 9 from J; bases not matched to a gene: 8. This CDR3 is built from 17 residues. CDR1 SGHNT and CDR2 YENEEA come from the germline V gene. In nucleotides, the CDR3 is TGTGCCAGCAGCTTAGCCCTCGGACTAGCGGGAGGACCTGAGCAGTTCTTC. Residues: CASSLALGLAGGPEQFF.

This sequence joins TRBV7-2 and TRBJ1-1; 7 nucleotides align to TRBD1. V shed 6 bases and J 9 bases; nucleotides not matched to a gene: 16. The CDR3 loop spans 15 amino acids. Germline CDR1 is SGHTA and CDR2 is FQGNSA. CDR3 nucleotide sequence: TGTGCCAGCAGGAAAAATACCGGGACAGCTGGGAAAGCTTTCTTT. Protein product: CASRKNTGTAGKAFF.

J is TRBJ1-6 and V is TRBV9; no reliable D call. This CDR3 contains 14 residues. V was pared by 1 base and J by 5 bases, with 7 bases between. Germline values: CDR1 SGDLS, CDR2 YYNGEE. The DNA for the CDR3 is TGTGCCAGCAGCGTAAGCCTGGATAATTCACCCCTCCACTTT. Translating gives CASSVSLDNSPLHF.

This chain joins TRBV4-2 and TRBJ1-4, with D perhaps matching TRBD1 (5 bases). The V end lost 0 bases, the J end lost 4 bases, and 9 bases lay between the germline ends. The CDR3 sequence is 15 residues long. The germline gives CDR1 LGHNA, CDR2 YNFKEQ. CDR3 coding DNA: TGTGCCAGCAGCCAAGACACAGGACTTAATGAAAAACTGTTTTTT. Translated: CASSQDTGLNEKLFF.

This chain uses TRBV6-1 with TRBJ1-4, with 9 bases matching TRBD1. J was trimmed by 8 bases and V by 3 bases; bases with no gene match: 10. The CDR3 totals 16 residues. Germline loops: CDR1 MNHNS, CDR2 SASEGT. This CDR3 is CASSDGGTGTGEKLFF. The CDR3 DNA sequence: TGTGCCAGCAGTGATGGCGGGACAGGGACAGGAGAAAAACTGTTTTTT.

V usage is TRBV7-3 and J usage is TRBJ1-1, with 8 bases lining up with TRBD1. Germline V gene lookup returns CDR1 SGHTA and CDR2 FQGTGA. The trim removed 4 bases at V and 5 bases at J, leaving 3 bases unmatched. The CDR3 is made up of 13 amino acids. The CDR3 coding sequence is TGTGCCAGCAGCTCACAGGGGGGGACTGAAGCTTTCTTT. This translates into CASSSQGGTEAFF.

The chain joins TRBV5-1 to TRBJ2-3; possibly TRBD2 for D (5 bases). The V end was cut by 4 bases, the J end by 3 bases, with 15 bases between. Per germline, CDR1 SGHRS and CDR2 YFSETQ. The CDR3 is 15 amino acids. The CDR3 region is CASSPTSRGTDTQYF. The CDR3 DNA sequence: TGCGCCAGCAGCCCGACCAGCCGGGGAACAGATACGCAGTATTTT.

This chain joins TRBV30 and TRBJ1-5; 7 bases match TRBD1. The CDR3 spans 14 residues. V was pared by 1 base and J by 2 bases, with 2 bases of the junction left unmatched. Germline V gene lookup returns CDR1 GTSNPN and CDR2 SVGIG (reference sequence). The CDR3 loop is CAWSDGTGNQPQHF. CDR3 sequence (DNA): TGTGCCTGGAGTGACGGGACAGGCAATCAGCCCCAGCATTTT.

The chain combines TRBV19 with TRBJ2-2; D is ambiguous. This CDR3 spans 14 amino acids. Germline-derived CDR1 and CDR2 are LNHDA and SQIVND (reference sequence). V was shortened by 7 bases and J by 1 base, with 10 bases between the two germline ends. The CDR3 is CASKAEMNTGELFF. The CDR3 coding sequence is TGTGCCAGTAAGGCCGAGATGAACACCGGGGAGCTGTTTTTT.

The chain recombines TRBV5-6 with TRBJ1-2; weak D call: TRBD1 (5 bases). The V end was cut by 0 bases, the J end by 1 base, with 7 bases between. The V gene's germline CDR1 is SGHDT and CDR2 YYEEEE. The CDR3 is 14 amino acids. Written as DNA, the CDR3 is TGTGCCAGCAGCTTGGACAGGATTAACTATGGCTACACCTTC. It translates to CASSLDRINYGYTF.

CDR3 amino acids: CASSLVTSGSYEQFF. The CDR3 DNA reads TGTGCCAGCAGCTTAGTGACTAGCGGGAGTTATGAGCAGTTCTTC. The rearrangement links TRBV7-2 to TRBJ2-1, with TRBD2 matching over 12 bases. Trimming at V came to 1 base and at J to 8 bases, leaving 3 bases not matched to a gene. CDR1 is SGHTA and CDR2 is FQGNSA in the germline V gene. The CDR3 has 15 residues.

The CDR3 is CASDRTSGNTDTQYF. CDR3 DNA sequence: TGTGCCAGCGACCGGACTAGCGGAAACACAGATACGCAGTATTTT. This chain links TRBV28 with TRBJ2-3; the match to TRBD2 covers 10 bases. CDR3 length: 15 amino acids. CDR1 is MDHEN, CDR2 SYDVKM, per germline. V shed 8 bases and J 2 bases; nucleotides not matched to a gene: 7.

This chain connects TRBV7-9 to TRBJ2-1; D is ambiguous. The CDR3 consists of 13 residues. Germline V gives CDR1 SEHNR, CDR2 FQNEAQ (reference sequence). Trimming left V 5 bases short and J 6 bases short, with 11 bases between. Here the CDR3 DNA reads TGTGCCAGCAGCAGAAGCCCAGCCAATGAGCAGTTCTTC. Translated: CASSRSPANEQFF.

The V gene is TRBV3-1 (or the pseudogene TRBV3-2), the J gene TRBJ2-5; 7 nucleotides align to TRBD1. V lost 1 base to trimming and J lost 4 bases; unmatched junction nucleotides: 18. Germline CDR1 is LGHDT and CDR2 is YNNKEL (reference sequence). This CDR3 is built from 19 residues. CDR3 region: CASSQALSLSDRVGETQYF. The CDR3 nucleotides are TGTGCCAGCAGCCAAGCCCTCTCCCTTTCCGACAGGGTGGGAGAGACCCAGTACTTC.

The V and J genes are TRBV9 and TRBJ2-5; D is unclear. The CDR3 has 13 residues. CDR1 is SGDLS and CDR2 is YYNGEE in the germline V gene. Trimming took off 3 bases at V and 4 bases at J, with 10 bases between the two ends. The CDR3 spells CASSAPLGETQYF. The DNA of the CDR3 is TGTGCCAGCAGCGCTCCGTTGGGAGAGACCCAGTACTTC.

This sequence joins TRBV10-3 and TRBJ2-2, with unresolved D. The V gene's germline CDR1 is ENHRY and CDR2 SYGVKD. The CDR3 extends over 13 amino acids. Trimming took off 10 bases at V and 1 base at J, with 10 bases between the two ends. In DNA, the CDR3 is TGTGCCACCGCGGAGATGAACACCGGGGAGCTGTTTTTT. Its translation is CATAEMNTGELFF.

J is TRBJ2-2 and V is TRBV7-9; D uncertain. Germline V CDR1 and CDR2: SEHNR, FQNEAQ (reference sequence). V was pared by 1 base and J by 3 bases, with 12 bases between. The CDR3 runs to 16 residues. The CDR3 here is CASSLGYILYTGELFF. The CDR3 DNA follows: TGTGCCAGCAGCTTAGGGTACATCCTTTACACCGGGGAGCTGTTTTTT.

This sequence joins TRBV7-9 and TRBJ2-5, with unresolved D. The CDR3 is made up of 14 amino acids. Between the trimmed V and J ends, which lost 1 base and 5 bases, there was a span of 11 bases. Germline values: CDR1 SEHNR, CDR2 FQNEAQ (reference sequence). The CDR3 DNA reads as TGTGCCAGCAGCTTAGAGGAGCTATGGGAGACCCAGTACTTC. This sequence encodes CASSLEELWETQYF.

There are a few counts of this clone. The gene calls are TRBV2 and TRBJ2-7, with 7 bases that match TRBD1. Germline loops: CDR1 SNHLY, CDR2 FYNNEI. The J segment lost 3 bases and the V segment lost 2 bases, leaving 4 bases of the junction unmatched. The CDR3 extends over 14 amino acids. CDR3 DNA sequence: TGTGCCAGCAGTGAACAGGGACAGAGCTACGAGCAGTACTTC. It specifies CASSEQGQSYEQYF.

The chain combines TRBV9 with TRBJ1-5; 9 bases are a match to TRBD1. Per the germline V gene, CDR1 is SGDLS and CDR2 is YYNGEE. There are 15 residues in the CDR3. The junction had 3 bases not matched to a gene; V was cut back by 4 bases and J by 1 base. The CDR3 region is CASSPQGASNQPQHF. CDR3 sequence (DNA): TGTGCCAGCAGCCCACAGGGGGCGAGCAATCAGCCCCAGCATTTT.

V and J are TRBV6-1 and TRBJ1-2, with D unclear. The ends were cut back, 3 bases at V and 4 bases at J, with 9 bases in the middle. The CDR3 runs 13 residues. The germline CDR1 and CDR2 sequences are MNHNS and SASEGT. The CDR3 here is CASSEGILYGYTF. The CDR3 DNA sequence: TGTGCCAGCAGTGAGGGGATCCTCTATGGCTACACCTTC.

The chain recombines TRBV5-3 with TRBJ2-3; a weak D match, TRBD1 (6 bases). TRBV5-3 is noted as an ORF with a role that remains uncertain. This CDR3 spans 16 amino acids. V lost 0 bases and J 2 bases, leaving 13 bases between the germline ends. The CDR3: CARSLVTGWFTDTQYF. Here the CDR3 DNA reads TGTGCCAGAAGCTTGGTAACAGGGTGGTTCACAGATACGCAGTATTTT.